This T cell receptor beta chain emerged from a study of cytomegalovirus exposure and HLA in healthy donors. Germline V gene lookup returns CDR1 SGHTA and CDR2 FQGNSA. Germline trimming cut 5 bases from V and 5 bases from J; bases unmatched to any gene: 10. This CDR3 spans 15 amino acids. This PCR relied on a set of 60 Vbeta primers and 13 Jbeta primers. TCRdb's copy holds only in-frame clones and misses some; the assay was immunoSEQ multiplex PCR. In the table there are about 140,000 clones, 73% of which are singletons. Study results and limitations: Whilst most TCR sequences proved rare, a subset of public TCRs occurred across many donors.

In the case of this clone: Its antigen is unidentified.

This chain connects TRBV7-2 to TRBJ1-2, with 8 bases identical to TRBD1. This TCR derives from a human donor in good health. Sequencing was performed on PBMCs. The chain's CDR3 is CASSRTTGGPYGYTF. CDR3 DNA sequence: TGTGCCAGCAGCAGAACAACAGGGGGGCCTTATGGCTACACCTTC.